One sample yielded the 27 T cell receptor beta chains listed below, sequenced in a study of high-grade serous ovarian cancer treatment subgroups. Sequenced by immunoSEQ multiplex PCR; TCRdb stores in-frame clones only, minus some. The sample contains roughly 300 clones, around 72% of which appear only once. Tumor samples were taken before definitive surgery or chemotherapy. The sample taken for sequencing was tumor tissue. The receptors originated from a human donor with high-grade serous ovarian cancer.

V gene TRBV10-1 combines with J gene TRBJ2-2; D possibly uses TRBD1 or TRBD2 (5 bases each). Germline CDR1 and CDR2: WNHNN and SYGVQD (reference sequence). With 3 bases removed from V and 4 bases from J, the gap between germline ends came to 12 bases. The length of the CDR3 is 15 residues. The CDR3 loop reads CASSEAGAGTGELFF. The DNA of the CDR3 is TGCGCCAGCAGTGAAGCCGGGGCGGGCACCGGGGAGCTGTTTTTT.

This clone has more than one count but fewer than ten. The genes are TRBV28 and TRBJ1-2; D is perhaps TRBD1 (6 bases). This CDR3 is built from 15 residues. Germline loops: CDR1 MDHEN, CDR2 SYDVKM. The V gene lost 5 bases and the J gene lost 8 bases, with 21 bases spanning the gap. CDR3 in DNA: TGTGCCAGCAGTGGAGGACAGTTTGACTTCAGGGGCTACACCTTC. This codes for CASSGGQFDFRGYTF.

The V and J genes are TRBV11-2 and TRBJ1-4; 8 nucleotides match TRBD1. With V trimmed by 3 bases and J by 2 bases, 5 bases remained unmatched. Germline V gene sequence: CDR1 SGHAT, CDR2 FQNNGV. The CDR3 is 16 residues long. In DNA, the CDR3 is TGTGCCAGCAGCTTTGGGACAGGCTTCACTAATGAAAAACTGTTTTTT. This codes for CASSFGTGFTNEKLFF.

As for this clone: One end of the junction fails to match germline, which may point to a read error. This rearrangement joins TRBV30 to TRBJ2-3, with D perhaps TRBD1 (5 bases). CDR1 and CDR2 (germline): GTSNPN, SVGIG (reference sequence). The CDR3 contains 13 residues. DNA of the CDR3: TGTGTCTGGGCCGGGCAAACAGGTGATACGCAGTATTTT. Protein: CVWAGQTGDTQYF. Complete variable domain (other parts from reference TRBV30 and TRBJ2-3): SQTIHQWPATLVQPVGSPLSLECTVEGTSNPNLYWYRQAAGRGLQLLFYSVGIGQISSEVPQNLSASRPQDRQFILSSKKLLLSDSGFYLCVWAGQTGDTQYFGPGTRLTVL.

This sequence joins TRBV6-4 and TRBJ2-3; D gene unclear. CDR1 is MRHNA, CDR2 SNTAGT, per germline. The CDR3 contains 16 residues. Trimming removed 4 bases from V and 1 base from J, with 15 bases in between. CDR3 in amino acids: CASSAPRWSCTDTQYF. CDR3 sequence (DNA): TGTGCCAGCAGTGCTCCTCGGTGGAGCTGCACAGATACGCAGTATTTT.

The rearrangement joins TRBV4-1 to TRBJ2-2; 7 bases are shared with TRBD2. The germline V gene has CDR1 MGHRA and CDR2 YSYEKL. The CDR3 sequence is 16 residues long. Trimming took 0 bases from V and 3 from J; bases not matched to a gene: 4. The CDR3, as DNA: TGCGCCAGCAGCCAAGATAGCGGGTCCTACACCGGGGAGCTGTTTTTT. The encoded protein is CASSQDSGSYTGELFF.

V gene TRBV19 combines with J gene TRBJ1-5; D is possibly TRBD1 (6 bases). Germline V gives CDR1 LNHDA, CDR2 SQIVND (reference sequence). Trimming removed 7 bases from V and 0 bases from J, with 13 bases in between. The length of the CDR3 is 15 residues. The CDR3 is CASKMGTSSNQPQHF. The CDR3 DNA follows: TGTGCCAGTAAAATGGGGACATCTAGCAATCAGCCCCAGCATTTT.

This chain joins TRBV5-1 and TRBJ2-7, with D perhaps being TRBD1 or TRBD2 (5 bases each). The CDR3 extends over 15 amino acids. Germline CDR1 SGHRS, CDR2 YFSETQ. V lost 3 bases to trimming and J lost 3 bases, with 16 bases between them. CDR3 in amino acids: CASSWDGRNNYEQYF. CDR3 sequence (DNA): TGCGCCAGCAGCTGGGACGGACGGAATAACTACGAGCAGTACTTC.

The V call is TRBV11-2, the J call TRBJ1-3; TRBD1 might be the D (5 bases). CDR1 and CDR2 (germline): SGHAT, FQNNGV. The CDR3 sequence is 15 residues long. V lost 6 bases and J 0 bases, leaving 12 bases between the germline ends. The CDR3 here is CASSLTASSGNTIYF. DNA of the CDR3: TGTGCCAGCAGTTTGACAGCCAGCTCTGGAAACACCATATATTTT. Filled out from reference TRBV11-2 and TRBJ1-3, the complete variable domain reads EAGVAQSPRYKIIEKRQSVAFWCNPISGHATLYWYQQILGQGPKLLIQFQNNGVVDDSQLPKDRFSAERLKGVDSTLKIQPAKLEDSAVYLCASSLTASSGNTIYFGEGSWLTVV.

The chain joins TRBV5-4 to TRBJ2-7; TRBD1 might be the D (5 bases). The CDR3 covers 13 residues. Trimming pared 0 bases from V and 5 bases from J, leaving 9 bases between. Looked up from germline, CDR1 is SGHNT and CDR2 is YYREEE (reference sequence). The CDR3 spells CASSLGQPDEQYF. Written as DNA, the CDR3 is TGTGCCAGCAGCTTGGGACAGCCCGACGAGCAGTACTTC.

A few counts support this clone. The V and J genes are TRBV7-9 and TRBJ1-5; D gene ambiguous. Trimming stripped 8 bases from V and 4 bases from J, with 18 bases between. This CDR3 spans 15 amino acids. Germline V gene lookup returns CDR1 SEHNR and CDR2 FQNEAQ (reference sequence). Written as DNA, the CDR3 is TGTGCCAGCGCTTCGACCGGACCGGGGAATCAGCCCCAGCATTTT. As protein: CASASTGPGNQPQHF. Drawing the rest from reference TRBV7-9 and TRBJ1-5, the complete variable domain is DTGVSQNPRHKITKRGQNVTFRCDPISEHNRLYWYRQTLGQGPEFLTYFQNEAQLEKSRLLSDRFSAERPKGSFSTLEIQRTEQGDSAMYLCASASTGPGNQPQHFGDGTRLSIL.

This clone was seen a few times. The chain is built from TRBV30 and TRBJ2-3; 8 bases are a match to TRBD2. V lost 0 bases and J lost 3; bases outside the gene matches: 5. Germline CDR1 reads GTSNPN; CDR2 reads SVGIG (reference sequence). CDR3 length: 15 amino acids. The CDR3 region is CAWSVLASGTDTQYF. The CDR3 DNA is TGTGCCTGGAGTGTACTGGCTAGCGGGACAGATACGCAGTATTTT.

The DNA of the CDR3 is TGTGCCATACTAGCGGGGGGAACCTACGAGCAGTACTTC. It translates to CAILAGGTYEQYF. V usage is TRBV10-3 and J usage is TRBJ2-7; 12 bases align to TRBD2. The length of the CDR3 is 13 residues. Trimming took 9 bases from V and 2 from J; bases not matched to a gene: 2. Germline V CDR1 and CDR2: ENHRY, SYGVKD.

This chain links TRBV18 with TRBJ1-3; D remains ambiguous. V gave up 8 bases and J gave up 0 bases, with 8 bases separating them. The germline V gene encodes CDR1 KGHSH and CDR2 LQKENI. The CDR3 spans 13 residues. CDR3 amino acids: CASVQGSGNTIYF. The CDR3 region has the DNA TGTGCCAGCGTTCAAGGCTCTGGAAACACCATATATTTT.

The rearrangement links TRBV4-1 to TRBJ1-3, with no clear D. The ends were cut back, 0 bases at V and 0 bases at J, with 9 bases in the middle. Germline V gene lookup returns CDR1 MGHRA and CDR2 YSYEKL. The CDR3 length is 16 residues. Here the CDR3 DNA reads TGCGCCAGCAGCCAAGATGTCAGCAACTCTGGAAACACCATATATTTT. It yields the protein CASSQDVSNSGNTIYF.

This clone was counted between two and nine times. The CDR3 DNA sequence: TGCGCCAGCAGTCAGGGGCCGGTCTACGAGCAGTACTTC. It specifies CASSQGPVYEQYF. The chain employs TRBV10-1 and TRBJ2-7; D is possibly TRBD1 (6 bases). Trimming pared 5 bases from V and 3 bases from J, leaving 11 bases between. The V gene's germline CDR1 is WNHNN and CDR2 SYGVQD (reference sequence). This CDR3 comprises 13 residues.

This clone appeared a few times. This chain joins TRBV6-5 and TRBJ2-7; TRBD2 matches at 8 bases. Trimming at V came to 0 bases and at J to 0 bases, leaving 4 bases not matched to a gene. Germline CDR1 and CDR2: MNHEY and SVGAGI. This CDR3 is built from 16 residues. CDR3 nucleotides: TGTGCCAGCAGTTACTCCACTAGCGGCAGCTCCTACGAGCAGTACTTC. The encoded protein is CASSYSTSGSSYEQYF.

The chain is built from TRBV10-3 and TRBJ2-5; 12 bases match TRBD2. The J call may be wrong; the DNA end is better matched by TRBJ2-7. Looked up from germline, CDR1 is ENHRY and CDR2 is SYGVKD. This CDR3 has 13 residues. CDR3: CAILAGGTYEQYF. The CDR3 region has the DNA TGTGCCATACTAGCGGGGGGAACCTACGAGCAGTACTTC.

This clone was recorded only once. This sequence joins TRBV5-4 and TRBJ1-3; D is unclear. Germline assignment: CDR1 SGHNT and CDR2 YYREEE (reference sequence). Trimming took off 0 bases at V and 8 bases at J, with 3 bases between the two ends. The CDR3 is 11 residues long. CDR3: CASSLADTIYF. CDR3 coding DNA: TGTGCCAGCAGCTTGGCGGACACCATATATTTT.

The sample holds a few counts of this clone. The chain uses TRBV30 and TRBJ2-3; D call uncertain. The CDR3 has 13 amino acids. Germline assignment: CDR1 GTSNPN and CDR2 SVGIG (reference sequence). Trimming cost V 5 bases and J 4 bases, with 13 bases left between them. CDR3 DNA sequence: TGTGCCTGGGGCTTATCCGACTCAGATACGCAGTATTTT. It codes for CAWGLSDSDTQYF.

The rearrangement uses TRBV19 and TRBJ1-5, with D possibly TRBD1 on 6 matching bases. With 2 bases removed from V and 0 bases from J, the gap between germline ends came to 14 bases. Germline assignment: CDR1 LNHDA and CDR2 SQIVND (reference sequence). The CDR3 runs 17 residues. The CDR3 sequence: CASSISRDTYSNQPQHF. In nucleotides, the CDR3 is TGTGCCAGTAGTATAAGTCGGGACACCTATAGCAATCAGCCCCAGCATTTT.

This chain connects TRBV11-2 to TRBJ1-2, with D maybe TRBD1 (5 bases). The CDR3 loop spans 17 amino acids. V was trimmed by 1 base and J by 8 bases, leaving 23 bases between them. CDR1 is SGHAT and CDR2 is FQNNGV in the germline V gene. For the CDR3, the DNA is TGTGCCAGCAGCTTAGTTAGGGCGAGGGGCGCGGAGGGAGGCTACACCTTC. This gives the protein CASSLVRARGAEGGYTF.

In its sample, this clone was seen once. The chain uses TRBV28 and TRBJ2-3; 11 bases agree with TRBD2. From germline, CDR1 is MDHEN and CDR2 SYDVKM. V dropped 6 bases and J dropped 2; count of bases not matched to a gene: 4. This CDR3 has 15 amino acids. The CDR3 here is CASRTSGAHTDTQYF. CDR3 bases: TGTGCCAGCAGGACTAGCGGGGCGCACACAGATACGCAGTATTTT.

This rearrangement joins TRBV28 to TRBJ1-4; TRBD1 might be the D (6 bases). This CDR3 has 14 amino acids. Germline assignment: CDR1 MDHEN and CDR2 SYDVKM. V dropped 5 bases and J dropped 2 bases, with 9 bases sitting between them. The DNA for the CDR3 is TGTGCCAGCAGTAAACAGGGTACTAATGAAAAACTGTTTTTT. Encoded protein: CASSKQGTNEKLFF.

This clone was detected only a few times. The chain employs TRBV4-3 and TRBJ2-3; D might be TRBD2 (7 bases). V was trimmed by 0 bases and J by 2 bases, leaving 15 bases between them. The CDR3 spans 17 residues. Germline CDR1 reads LGHNA; CDR2 reads YSLEER. The CDR3: CASSQEDGGRDTDTQYF. CDR3 sequence (DNA): TGCGCCAGCAGCCAAGAAGACGGGGGGCGGGACACAGATACGCAGTATTTT.

The chain combines TRBV4-1 with TRBJ1-5; D call uncertain. Trimming removed 1 base at V and 0 bases at J, with 7 bases between. CDR1 is MGHRA and CDR2 is YSYEKL in the germline V gene. This CDR3 is 15 amino acids long. The CDR3 bases are TGCGCCAGCAGCCAAGTCGATGGTAGCAATCAGCCCCAGCATTTT. Protein sequence: CASSQVDGSNQPQHF.

The genes are TRBV5-1 and TRBJ2-3; D gene uncertain. The germline gives CDR1 SGHRS, CDR2 YFSETQ. The CDR3 totals 16 residues. Trimming left V 0 bases short and J 0 bases short, with 11 bases between. The CDR3 DNA reads as TGCGCCAGCAGCTTGGTTGGCGAAACTAGCACAGATACGCAGTATTTT. Its translation is CASSLVGETSTDTQYF.